This T cell receptor (beta chain) was sequenced for a study of blood T cell repertoires in COVID-19. The CDR3 sequence is 12 residues long. Germline CDR1 is SGDLS and CDR2 is YYNGEE. V lost 3 bases and J 3 bases, leaving 5 bases between the germline ends. Authors' data handling: Amplification with reference gene primers provided the estimates of nucleated cell counts. The data were produced by immunoSEQ multiplex PCR, yet TCRdb's version contains in-frame clones alone and is incomplete. V and J calls and clone size come straight from that table; D and trimming were deduced from the DNA. Of some 150,000 clones listed, 84% were seen once; the top ten hold roughly 7.1%. On this clone itself: Other DNA sequences from this sample encode an identical CDR3 as well.

Specimen: peripheral blood. This clonotype was sampled from a man aged 40-49 years who had recovered from COVID-19. This sequence joins TRBV9 and TRBJ2-3, with D unclear. CDR3 in amino acids: CASSDLTDTQYF. The DNA of the CDR3 is TGTGCCAGCAGCGATTTAACAGATACGCAGTATTTT.